This TCR beta chain stems from a study of CD8+CD57+ T cells in acquired aplastic anemia. Study-wide background: Sorted CD4+ and CD8+ cell DNA averaged around 3 ug.

CDR1 DFQATT and CDR2 SNEGSKA come from the germline V gene (reference sequence). The CDR3 has 15 residues. Trimming took off 0 bases at V and 5 bases at J, with 16 bases between the two ends. Worth noting for this clonotype: Its antigen is as yet unknown.

All patients picked for sequencing had shown, by flow cytometry, an expansion of CD8+CD57+ cells. As a group, the patients uniformly had severe acquired aplastic anemia. Overall study findings and caveats: Shared by patients and controls, nearly 30 CD8+ CDR3s were abundant in patients.

CDR3 and TCR beta VDJ profiling relied on genomic DNA as the template. TCRdb ran MiXCR on the reads and lists one entry per CDR3 protein. In the table there are 150,000 to 200,000 distinct CDR3 sequences, roughly half of which are singletons. Input material: sorted CD4+, CD8+, or CD8+CD57+ T cells (not recorded which) from PBMCs. The sequence was obtained from a human donor with aplastic anemia. The chain couples TRBV20-1 to TRBJ2-5, with D perhaps given as TRBD1 or TRBD2 (6 bases each). The CDR3 region is CSARDGKEGVETQYF. The CDR3 region has the DNA TGCAGTGCTAGAGATGGGAAGGAGGGGGTGGAGACCCAGTACTTC.